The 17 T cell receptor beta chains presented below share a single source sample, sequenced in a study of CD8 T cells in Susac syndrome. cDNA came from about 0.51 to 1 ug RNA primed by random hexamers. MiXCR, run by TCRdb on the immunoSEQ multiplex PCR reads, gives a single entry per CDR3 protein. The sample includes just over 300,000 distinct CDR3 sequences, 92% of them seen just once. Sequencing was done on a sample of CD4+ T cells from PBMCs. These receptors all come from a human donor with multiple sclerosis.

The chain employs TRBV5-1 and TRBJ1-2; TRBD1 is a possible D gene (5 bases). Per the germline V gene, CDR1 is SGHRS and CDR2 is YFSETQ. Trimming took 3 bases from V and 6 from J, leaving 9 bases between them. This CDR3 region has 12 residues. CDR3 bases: TGCGCCAGCAGCTCCGGGACCCATGGCTACACCTTC. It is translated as CASSSGTHGYTF.

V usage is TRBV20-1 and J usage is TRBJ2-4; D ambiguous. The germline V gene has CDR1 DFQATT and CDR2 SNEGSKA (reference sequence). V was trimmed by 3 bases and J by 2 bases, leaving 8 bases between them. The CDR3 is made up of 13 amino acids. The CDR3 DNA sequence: TGCAGTGCTAGCGGGCAGCCCAAAAACATTCAGTACTTC. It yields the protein CSASGQPKNIQYF.

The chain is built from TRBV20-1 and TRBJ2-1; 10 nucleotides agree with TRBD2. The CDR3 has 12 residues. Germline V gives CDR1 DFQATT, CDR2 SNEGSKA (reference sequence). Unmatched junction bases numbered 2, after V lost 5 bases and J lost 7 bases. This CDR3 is CSAETSGNEQFF. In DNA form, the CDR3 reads TGCAGTGCTGAGACTAGCGGGAATGAGCAGTTCTTC.

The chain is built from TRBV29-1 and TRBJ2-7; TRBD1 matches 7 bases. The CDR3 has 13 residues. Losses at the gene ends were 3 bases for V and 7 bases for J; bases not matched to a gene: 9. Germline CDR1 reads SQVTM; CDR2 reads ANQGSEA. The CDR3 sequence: CSVEARGTREQYF. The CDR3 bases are TGCAGCGTTGAGGCCAGGGGGACCAGGGAGCAGTACTTC.

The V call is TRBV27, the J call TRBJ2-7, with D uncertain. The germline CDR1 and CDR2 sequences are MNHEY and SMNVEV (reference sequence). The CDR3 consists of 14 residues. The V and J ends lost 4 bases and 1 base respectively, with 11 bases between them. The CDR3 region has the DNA TGTGCCAGCAGTTCTCCGACGGAATCCTACGAGCAGTACTTC. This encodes CASSSPTESYEQYF.

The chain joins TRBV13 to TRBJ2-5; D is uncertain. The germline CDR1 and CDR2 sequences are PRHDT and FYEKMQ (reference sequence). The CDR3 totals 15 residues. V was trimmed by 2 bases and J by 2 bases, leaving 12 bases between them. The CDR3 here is CASSLSQLRQETQYF. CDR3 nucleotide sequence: TGTGCCAGCAGCTTAAGTCAGCTGAGACAAGAGACCCAGTACTTC.

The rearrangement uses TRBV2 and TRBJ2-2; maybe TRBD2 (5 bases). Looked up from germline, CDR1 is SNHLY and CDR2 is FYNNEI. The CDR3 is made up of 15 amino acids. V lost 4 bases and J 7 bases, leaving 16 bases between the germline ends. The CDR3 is CASSVGGFSVGELFF. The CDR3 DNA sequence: TGTGCCAGCAGTGTCGGCGGGTTTAGCGTCGGGGAGCTGTTTTTT.

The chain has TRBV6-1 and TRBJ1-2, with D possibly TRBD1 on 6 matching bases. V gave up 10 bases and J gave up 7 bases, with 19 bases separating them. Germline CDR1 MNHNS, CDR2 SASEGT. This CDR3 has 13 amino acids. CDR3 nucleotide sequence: TGTGCCACCTCGGGGGGGGCGCCGCCTGGCTACACCTTC. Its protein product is CATSGGAPPGYTF.

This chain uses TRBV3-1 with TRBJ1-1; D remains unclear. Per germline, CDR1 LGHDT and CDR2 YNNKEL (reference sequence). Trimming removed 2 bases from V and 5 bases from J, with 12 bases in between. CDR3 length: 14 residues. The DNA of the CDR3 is TGTGCCAGCAGCCAAAATGCCCGACGTACTGAAGCTTTCTTT. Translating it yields CASSQNARRTEAFF.

CDR3 residues: CAWSADRPFMNTEAFF. DNA for the CDR3: TGTGCCTGGAGCGCGGACAGGCCGTTCATGAACACTGAAGCTTTCTTT. This chain links TRBV30 with TRBJ1-1; 7 positions agree with TRBD1. The CDR3 loop spans 16 amino acids. The V segment lost 3 bases and the J segment 0 bases; nucleotides outside the gene matches: 10. Per the germline V gene, CDR1 is GTSNPN and CDR2 is SVGIG (reference sequence).

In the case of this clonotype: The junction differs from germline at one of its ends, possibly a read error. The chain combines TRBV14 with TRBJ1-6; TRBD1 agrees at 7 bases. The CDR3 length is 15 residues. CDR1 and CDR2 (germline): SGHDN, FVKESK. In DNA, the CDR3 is TGTGCCGGCAGCCAACGACAGGGTGGTTATTCACCCCTCCACTTT. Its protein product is CAGSQRQGGYSPLHF.

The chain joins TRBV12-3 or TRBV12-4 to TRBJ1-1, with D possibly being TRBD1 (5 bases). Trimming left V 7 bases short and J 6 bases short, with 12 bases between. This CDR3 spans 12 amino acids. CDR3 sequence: CASNRGMAEAFF. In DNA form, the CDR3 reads TGTGCCAGCAACCGGGGGATGGCTGAAGCTTTCTTT.

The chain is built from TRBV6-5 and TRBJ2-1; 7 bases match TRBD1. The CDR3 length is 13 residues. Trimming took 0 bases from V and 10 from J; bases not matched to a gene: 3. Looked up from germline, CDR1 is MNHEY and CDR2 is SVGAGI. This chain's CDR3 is CASSYSKGGEQFF. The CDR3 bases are TGTGCCAGCAGTTACTCGAAAGGGGGCGAGCAGTTCTTC.

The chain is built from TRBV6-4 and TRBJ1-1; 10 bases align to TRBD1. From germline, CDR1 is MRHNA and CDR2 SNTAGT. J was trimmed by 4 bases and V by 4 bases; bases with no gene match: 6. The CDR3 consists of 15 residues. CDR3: CASSAGTGAGTEAFF. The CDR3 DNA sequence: TGTGCCAGCAGTGCCGGGACAGGGGCTGGCACTGAAGCTTTCTTT.

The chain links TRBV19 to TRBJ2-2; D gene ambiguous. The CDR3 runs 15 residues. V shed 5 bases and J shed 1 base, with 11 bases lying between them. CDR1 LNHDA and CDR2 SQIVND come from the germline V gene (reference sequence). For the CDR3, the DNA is TGTGCCAGTAGTTTTTCTGCACTGAACACCGGGGAGCTGTTTTTT. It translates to CASSFSALNTGELFF.

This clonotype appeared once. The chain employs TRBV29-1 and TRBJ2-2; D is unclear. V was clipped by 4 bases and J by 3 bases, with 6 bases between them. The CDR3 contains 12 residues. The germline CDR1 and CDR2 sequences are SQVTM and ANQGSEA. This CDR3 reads CSVVGYTGELFF. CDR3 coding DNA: TGCAGCGTTGTCGGCTACACCGGGGAGCTGTTTTTT.

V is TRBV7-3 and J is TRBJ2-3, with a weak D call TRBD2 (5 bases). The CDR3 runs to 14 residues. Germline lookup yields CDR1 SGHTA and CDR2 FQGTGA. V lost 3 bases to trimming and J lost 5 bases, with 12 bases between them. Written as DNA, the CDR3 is TGTGCCAGCAGCTTGGGTGCGGGCGGAGATACGCAGTATTTT. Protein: CASSLGAGGDTQYF. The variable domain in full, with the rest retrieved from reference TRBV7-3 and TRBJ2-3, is GAGVSQTPSNKVTEKGKYVELRCDPISGHTALYWYRQSLGQGPEFLIYFQGTGAADDSGLPNDRFFAVRPEGSVSTLKIQRTERGDSAVYLCASSLGAGGDTQYFGPGTRLTVL.